This is a list of T cell receptor beta chains from one sample in a study of blood T cell repertoires in COVID-19. Profiled with immunoSEQ multiplex PCR; TCRdb holds only in-frame clones, not every one. Of around 100,000 clones listed, 90% are singletons. The sample taken for sequencing was peripheral blood. Source of these receptors: a man aged 50-59 years with acute or convalescent COVID-19. Each CDR3 is given with its conserved first and last residue. A D gene is named only where the DNA matches it firmly. The size field is filled for only some rows; it gives once, few, many or a size class.

TRBD1,-,TRBV30,TRBJ1-1,TGTGCCTGGACACAACAGGGGCCGTCGGAAGCTTTCTTT,CAWTQQGPSEAFF
-,-,TRBV14,TRBJ2-7,TGTGCCAGCAGCTTAGGGACTGCATCCTACGAGCAGTACTTC,CASSLGTASYEQYF
-,-,TRBV5-4,TRBJ1-1,TGTGCCAGCAGCTCGCCGGGAATTGAAGGTACTGAAGCTTTCTTT,CASSSPGIEGTEAFF
-,-,TRBV27,TRBJ2-7,TGTGCCAGCAGATACGCCGGGACAACGATCTCCTACGAGCAGTACTTC,CASRYAGTTISYEQYF
TRBD2,few,TRBV2,TRBJ2-1,TGTGCCAGCAGAAAGGGACTAGCGGGAGGGGATGAGCAGTTCTTC,CASRKGLAGGDEQFF
TRBD1,-,TRBV27,TRBJ1-1,TGTGCCAGTAGGACAGGGTTCACTGAAGCTTTCTTT,CASRTGFTEAFF
-,-,TRBV28,TRBJ1-1,TGTGCCAGCCTAGACAGGCCCCCGAACACTGAAGCTTTCTTT,CASLDRPPNTEAFF
-,-,TRBV3-1/TRBV3-2,TRBJ2-1,TGTGCCAGCAGCCACGCTCTAGCGTTCTCCTACAATGAGCAGTTCTTC,CASSHALAFSYNEQFF
-,-,TRBV18,TRBJ2-7,TGTGCCAGCTCACGGTCGACAGATTTCGAGCAGTACTTC,CASSRSTDFEQYF
TRBD2,-,TRBV30,TRBJ2-5,TGTGCCTGGAGTGACGGCGGGAGTCGGCAAGAGACCCAGTACTTC,CAWSDGGSRQETQYF
-,-,TRBV15,TRBJ1-1,TGTGCCACCAGCAGTCTAACGGTGAACACTGAAGCTTTCTTT,CATSSLTVNTEAFF
TRBD2,-,TRBV18,TRBJ2-7,TGTGCCAGCTCACCACCGACTAGCGGGAGTTACGAGCAGTACTTC,CASSPPTSGSYEQYF
-,few,TRBV30,TRBJ2-7,TGTGCCTGGAGTGGAGGCGACCAGCGGTACGAGCAGTACTTC,CAWSGGDQRYEQYF
TRBD1,-,TRBV28,TRBJ1-2,TGTGCCAGCAGTTTAAGCGGACAGGGGGGCTTTGTGAGCGGCTACACCTTC,CASSLSGQGGFVSGYTF
-,-,TRBV11-2,TRBJ2-1,TGTGCCAGCAGCTTGGGTACAGGGCCCTCCCATGAGCAGTTCTTC,CASSLGTGPSHEQFF
TRBD1,once,TRBV14,TRBJ1-4,TGTGCCAGCAGCTCCCTGGGGGACAGGGTTAATGAAAAACTGTTTTTT,CASSSLGDRVNEKLFF
-,-,TRBV7-7,TRBJ2-5,TGTGCCAGCAGCTTAGTTGGGGCCCAAGAGACCCAGTACTTC,CASSLVGAQETQYF
-,few,TRBV24-1,TRBJ1-1,TGTGCCACCAGTGGACCCCGGGGTTCGAACACTGAAGCTTTCTTT,CATSGPRGSNTEAFF
-,-,TRBV12-3/TRBV12-4,TRBJ2-3,TGTGCCAGCAGTTTATATCCAGATACGCAGTATTTT,CASSLYPDTQYF
TRBD2,-,TRBV10-3,TRBJ2-3,TGTGCCATCAGAACAGCGGGAGAAGGCACAGATACGCAGTATTTT,CAIRTAGEGTDTQYF
-,-,TRBV24-1,TRBJ2-3,TGTGCCACCAGAGCAGGGGGGTATGCAGATACGCAGTATTTT,CATRAGGYADTQYF
TRBD1,once,TRBV9,TRBJ1-4,TGTGCCAGCAGCGTAGCGATAGGGGGCAGGGATAATGAAAAACTGTTTTTT,CASSVAIGGRDNEKLFF
TRBD2,-,TRBV11-2,TRBJ2-2,TGTGCCAGCACCCGGACTAGCGGACGAGGGGAGCTGTTTTTT,CASTRTSGRGELFF
TRBD2,-,TRBV7-8,TRBJ2-2,TGTGCCAGCAGCTTACGTGGGAGCGGGGCGAACACCGGGGAGCTGTTTTTT,CASSLRGSGANTGELFF
TRBD1,-,TRBV5-1,TRBJ2-3,TGCGCCAGCAGACGTATCGTTTCCGGGACAGCCAGCACAGATACGCAGTATTTT,CASRRIVSGTASTDTQYF
TRBD2,once,TRBV6-4,TRBJ2-1,TGTGCCAGCAGCTACTTAGCGGGAGCTTCCGCCAATGAGCAGTTCTTC,CASSYLAGASANEQFF
-,-,TRBV30,TRBJ1-1,TGTGCCTGGAGTGTACGGAGGGACACTGAAGCTTTCTTT,CAWSVRRDTEAFF
-,once,TRBV6-5,TRBJ2-7,TGTGCCAGCAGTTACCCTAGACAGGGGAGGGTCTACGAGCAGTACTTC,CASSYPRQGRVYEQYF
TRBD2,once,TRBV27,TRBJ2-1,TGTGCCAGCAGCCAAAGCGGGGTCCCCTACAATGAGCAGTTCTTC,CASSQSGVPYNEQFF
-,-,TRBV25-1,TRBJ1-2,TGTGCCAGCAGTCCCCGGGGGGAGTATGGCTACACCTTC,CASSPRGEYGYTF
-,once,TRBV5-5,TRBJ1-1,TGTGCCAGCAGCTTGGACGAGAGACAGGCCACTGAAGCTTTCTTT,CASSLDERQATEAFF
-,few,TRBV11-3,TRBJ2-3,TGTGCCAGCAGCTCCACGGGTATCACAGATACGCAGTATTTT,CASSSTGITDTQYF
-,-,TRBV27,TRBJ1-5,TGTGCCAGCAGTTTAAGGGGATTCAATCAGCCCCAGCATTTT,CASSLRGFNQPQHF
TRBD2,once,TRBV11-2,TRBJ2-5,TGTGCCAGCAGCTTCCTTCCACTAGCGGTAGGAGAGACCCAGTACTTC,CASSFLPLAVGETQYF
-,-,TRBV9,TRBJ2-1,TGTGCCAGCAGCGTAGTGGATGTGGCTAGCAACTACAATGAGCAGTTCTTC,CASSVVDVASNYNEQFF
-,-,TRBV4-1,TRBJ2-1,TGCGCCAGCAGCCAAGATCCCTCACAGGAAAATGAGCAGTTCTTC,CASSQDPSQENEQFF
-,once,TRBV5-1,TRBJ1-1,TGCGCCAGCAGCTTTATAAACAACGCTGAAGCTTTCTTT,CASSFINNAEAFF
-,-,TRBV19,TRBJ2-3,TGTGCCAGTAGTATAGATTCGGGGAGTAACTCAGATACGCAGTATTTT,CASSIDSGSNSDTQYF
TRBD2,-,TRBV30,TRBJ2-2,TGTGCCTGGAGTCGCGCGAGACTAGCGGTGAACACCGGGGAGCTGTTTTTT,CAWSRARLAVNTGELFF
-,-,TRBV27,TRBJ2-3,TGTGCCAGCAGCCTATCACGTAGCACAGATACGCAGTATTTT,CASSLSRSTDTQYF
TRBD2,once,TRBV7-6,TRBJ2-7,TGTGCCAGCAGCTTAGGCTTCATGGGGGGGAACGAGCAGTACTTC,CASSLGFMGGNEQYF
TRBD2,-,TRBV7-2,TRBJ2-7,TGTGCCAGCAGCTTATTGTCAGCGGGGGGTCCCTACGAGCAGTACTTC,CASSLLSAGGPYEQYF
-,-,TRBV18,TRBJ2-4,TGTGCCAGCTCACCACCGGGCGGGAAGGGAGACATTCAGTACTTC,CASSPPGGKGDIQYF
-,-,TRBV19,TRBJ2-4,TGTGCCAGTAGTCCCTCTCGGTATCGCCTTTACTTC,CASSPSRYRLYF
-,-,TRBV7-9,TRBJ2-6,TGTGCCAGCAGCCCCCAGGGCTCTGGGGCCAACGTCCTGACTTTC,CASSPQGSGANVLTF
-,-,TRBV18,TRBJ2-3,TGTGCCAGCTCACCACTCCTGAGCACAGATACGCAGTATTTT,CASSPLLSTDTQYF
-,-,TRBV19,TRBJ2-5,TGTGCCAGTAGTTTTAGGCGCGGACTCTACGGGGAGACCCAGTACTTC,CASSFRRGLYGETQYF
-,once,TRBV19,TRBJ2-5,TGTGCCAGTAGTCCCGACCGGGGTACATTAAAGACCCAGTACTTC,CASSPDRGTLKTQYF
TRBD1,-,TRBV19,TRBJ1-1,TGTGCCAGTAGTGGACAGGGGAACACTGAAGCTTTCTTT,CASSGQGNTEAFF
TRBD1,few,TRBV5-4,TRBJ1-2,TGTGCCAGCAGCTTGGGGGGACAGATCTTTTATGGCTACACCTTC,CASSLGGQIFYGYTF
TRBD1,-,TRBV29-1,TRBJ2-5,TGCAGCGTTGAAGTGGACAGGGTAGAAGAGACCCAGTACTTC,CSVEVDRVEETQYF